The 7 T cell receptor beta chains listed next were all sequenced from one sample in a study of CD8+CD57+ T cells in acquired aplastic anemia (dated by TCRdb to the late 2010s). This sample was sequenced with an Illumina HiSeq 2000. Genomic DNA was used as template for profiling of TCR beta VDJ combinations and CDR3 sequences. TCRdb itself trimmed the public reads at Q25 with fastp, ran MiXCR and retained productive beta chains. Entries are consolidated by CDR3 protein sequence, retaining the most common genes and DNA. The sample profile shows fewer than 250,000 distinct CDR3 sequences; roughly half of them were found once. The leading ten clones occupy more than 15% of the sample. Sequenced sample: sorted CD4+, CD8+, or CD8+CD57+ T cells (not recorded which) from PBMCs. These receptors were collected from a human donor in good health, serving as a control.

J is TRBJ1-3 and V is TRBV7-9, with a weak D call TRBD1 (5 bases). V lost 4 bases and J lost 0, with 13 bases in between. Germline CDR1 SEHNR, CDR2 FQNEAQ (reference sequence). This CDR3 region has 16 residues. In DNA form, the CDR3 reads TGTGCCAGCAGCTACTCTGGGGCTAGCTCTGGAAACACCATATATTTT. This codes for CASSYSGASSGNTIYF.

The chain links TRBV12-3 or TRBV12-4 to TRBJ2-7; no clear D. This CDR3 is 11 amino acids long. Trimming took off 6 bases at V and 2 bases at J, with 5 bases between the two ends. DNA for the CDR3: TGTGCCAGCAGCCAGCCCTACGAGCAGTACTTC. Amino acids: CASSQPYEQYF.

The V call is TRBV7-9, the J call TRBJ2-1, with D perhaps TRBD2 (5 bases). Germline values: CDR1 SEHNR, CDR2 FQNEAQ (reference sequence). With 5 bases removed from V and 7 bases from J, the gap between germline ends came to 6 bases. The CDR3 consists of 11 residues. CDR3 nucleotide sequence: TGTGCCAGCAGCCGAGGGAATGAGCAGTTCTTC. Residues: CASSRGNEQFF. Together with reference TRBV7-9 and TRBJ2-1, the CDR3 gives the full variable domain: DTGVSQNPRHKITKRGQNVTFRCDPISEHNRLYWYRQTLGQGPEFLTYFQNEAQLEKSRLLSDRFSAERPKGSFSTLEIQRTEQGDSAMYLCASSRGNEQFFGPGTRLTVL.

The J gene is TRBJ2-1, the V gene TRBV15; 10 nucleotides match TRBD2. After removal of 7 bases from V and 7 bases from J, the junction contained 1 base not matched to a gene. Germline V gives CDR1 LNHNV, CDR2 YYDKDF (reference sequence). This CDR3 is built from 12 residues. The CDR3 reads CATTTSGNEQFF. As DNA, the CDR3 is TGTGCCACCACGACTAGCGGGAATGAGCAGTTCTTC. The full variable domain, with the rest looked up from reference TRBV15 and TRBJ2-1, is DAMVIQNPRYQVTQFGKPVTLSCSQTLNHNVMYWYQQKSSQAPKLLFHYYDKDFNNEADTPDNFQSRRPNTSFCFLDIRSPGLGDTAMYLCATTTSGNEQFFGPGTRLTVL.

This clonotype appeared many times. The chain uses TRBV6-2 or TRBV6-3 and TRBJ1-5, with D tentatively TRBD1 (5 bases). Germline V gives CDR1 MNHEY, CDR2 SVGEGT. This CDR3 contains 16 residues. Trimming left V 2 bases short and J 2 bases short, with 13 bases between. As DNA, the CDR3 is TGTGCCAGCAGTTACGGAGACAGCCAGGGCAATCAGCCCCAGCATTTT. It specifies CASSYGDSQGNQPQHF.

This chain links TRBV2 with TRBJ2-5; a weak D match, TRBD2 (6 bases). Germline V gives CDR1 SNHLY, CDR2 FYNNEI. The ends were cut back, 7 bases at V and 7 bases at J, with 13 bases in the middle. This CDR3 spans 12 amino acids. This CDR3 is CASIGAAGTQYF. CDR3 coding DNA: TGTGCCAGCATCGGGGCAGCGGGGACCCAGTACTTC.

This clonotype was seen ten or more times. This rearrangement joins TRBV24-1 to TRBJ1-2; D gene unclear. Trimming shortened V by 4 bases and J by 8 bases, and 13 bases separated the two germline ends. The germline V gene encodes CDR1 KGHDR and CDR2 SFDVKD. The CDR3 is 13 residues long. CDR3 coding DNA: TGTGCCACCAGTGACCCGCCGAGGGAGGGCTACACCTTC. Its translation: CATSDPPREGYTF.